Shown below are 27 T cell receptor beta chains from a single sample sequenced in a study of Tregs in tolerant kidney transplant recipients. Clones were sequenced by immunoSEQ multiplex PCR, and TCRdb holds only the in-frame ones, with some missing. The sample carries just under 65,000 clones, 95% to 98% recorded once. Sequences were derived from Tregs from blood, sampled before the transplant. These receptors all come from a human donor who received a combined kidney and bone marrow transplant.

The CDR3 here is CATSRDNSLSGYEQYF. In nucleotides, the CDR3 is TGTGCCACCAGCAGAGATAACAGTTTGAGTGGCTACGAGCAGTACTTC. The rearrangement links TRBV15 to TRBJ2-7, with no clear D. Germline V gene lookup returns CDR1 LNHNV and CDR2 YYDKDF (reference sequence). The CDR3 totals 16 residues. V was cut by 0 bases and J by 3 bases, with 15 bases left in between.

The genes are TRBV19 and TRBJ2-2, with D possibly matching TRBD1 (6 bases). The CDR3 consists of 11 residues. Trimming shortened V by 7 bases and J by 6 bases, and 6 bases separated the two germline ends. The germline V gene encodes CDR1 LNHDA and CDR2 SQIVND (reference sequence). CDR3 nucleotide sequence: TGTGCCAGTAACAGGGCCGGGGAGCTGTTTTTT. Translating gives CASNRAGELFF.

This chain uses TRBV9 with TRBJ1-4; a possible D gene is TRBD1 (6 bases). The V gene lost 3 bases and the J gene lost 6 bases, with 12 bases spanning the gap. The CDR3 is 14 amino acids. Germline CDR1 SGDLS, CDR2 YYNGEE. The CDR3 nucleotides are TGTGCCAGCAGCGCCAGGGGATTCGATGAAAAACTGTTTTTT. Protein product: CASSARGFDEKLFF.

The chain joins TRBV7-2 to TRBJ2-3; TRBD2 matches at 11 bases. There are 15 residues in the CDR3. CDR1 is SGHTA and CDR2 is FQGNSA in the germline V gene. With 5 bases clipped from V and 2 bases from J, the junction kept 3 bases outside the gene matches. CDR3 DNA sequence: TGTGCCAGCAGCCCTAGCGGGAGGTACACAGATACGCAGTATTTT. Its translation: CASSPSGRYTDTQYF.

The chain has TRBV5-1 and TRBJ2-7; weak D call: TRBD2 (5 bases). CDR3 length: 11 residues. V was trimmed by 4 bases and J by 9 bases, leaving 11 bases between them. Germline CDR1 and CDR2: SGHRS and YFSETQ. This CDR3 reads CASSGGKAQYF. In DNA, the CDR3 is TGCGCCAGCAGCGGAGGAAAGGCGCAGTACTTC.

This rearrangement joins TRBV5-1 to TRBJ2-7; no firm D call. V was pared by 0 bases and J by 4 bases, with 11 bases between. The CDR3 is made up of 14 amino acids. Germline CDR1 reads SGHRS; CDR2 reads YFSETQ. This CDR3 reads CASSLGGNIYEQYF. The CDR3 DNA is TGCGCCAGCAGCTTGGGAGGTAACATATACGAGCAGTACTTC.

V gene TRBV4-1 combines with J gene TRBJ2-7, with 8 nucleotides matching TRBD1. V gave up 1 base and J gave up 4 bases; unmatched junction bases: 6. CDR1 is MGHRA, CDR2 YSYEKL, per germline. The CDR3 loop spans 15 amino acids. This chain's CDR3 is CASSQGTGILYEQYF. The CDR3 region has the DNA TGCGCCAGCAGCCAAGGGACAGGGATTTTATACGAGCAGTACTTC.

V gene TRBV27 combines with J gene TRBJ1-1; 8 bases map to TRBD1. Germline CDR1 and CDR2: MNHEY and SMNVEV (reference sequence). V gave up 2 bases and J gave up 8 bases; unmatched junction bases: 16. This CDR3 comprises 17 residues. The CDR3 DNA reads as TGTGCCAGCAGTTTAATGAGGACAGGGTATGCCTTAAACGAAGCTTTCTTT. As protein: CASSLMRTGYALNEAFF.

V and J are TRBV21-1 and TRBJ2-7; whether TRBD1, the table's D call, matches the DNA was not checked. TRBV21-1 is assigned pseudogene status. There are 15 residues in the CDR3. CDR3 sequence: CASSKRTGLPYEQYF. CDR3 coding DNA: TGTGCCAGCAGCAAACGAACAGGCCTGCCCTACGAGCAGTACTTC.

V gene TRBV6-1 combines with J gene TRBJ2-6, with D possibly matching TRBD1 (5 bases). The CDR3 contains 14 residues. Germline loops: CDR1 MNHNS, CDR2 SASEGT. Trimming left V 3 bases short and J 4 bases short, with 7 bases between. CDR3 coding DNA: TGTGCCAGCAGTGATTCAGGGGGGGCCAACGTCCTGACTTTC. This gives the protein CASSDSGGANVLTF.

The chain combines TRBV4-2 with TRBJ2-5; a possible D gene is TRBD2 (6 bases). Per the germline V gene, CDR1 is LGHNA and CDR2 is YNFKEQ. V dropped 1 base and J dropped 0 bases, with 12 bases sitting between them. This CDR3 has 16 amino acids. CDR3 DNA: TGTGCCAGCAGCCAAGGGGGGGAACCGTACCAAGAGACCCAGTACTTC. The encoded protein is CASSQGGEPYQETQYF.

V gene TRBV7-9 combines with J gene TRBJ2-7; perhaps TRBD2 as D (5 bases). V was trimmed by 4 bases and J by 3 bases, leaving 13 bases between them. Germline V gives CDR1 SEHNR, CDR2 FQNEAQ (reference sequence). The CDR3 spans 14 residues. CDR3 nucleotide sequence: TGTGCCAGCAGCTCACCGAGGGAACGCTACGAGCAGTACTTC. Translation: CASSSPRERYEQYF.

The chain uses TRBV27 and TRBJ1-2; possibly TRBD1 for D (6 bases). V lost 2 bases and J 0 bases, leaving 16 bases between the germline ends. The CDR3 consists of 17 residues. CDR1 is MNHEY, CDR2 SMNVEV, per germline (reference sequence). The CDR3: CASSLRSGDRANYGYTF. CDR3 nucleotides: TGTGCCAGCAGTTTACGGTCAGGGGATAGGGCTAACTATGGCTACACCTTC.

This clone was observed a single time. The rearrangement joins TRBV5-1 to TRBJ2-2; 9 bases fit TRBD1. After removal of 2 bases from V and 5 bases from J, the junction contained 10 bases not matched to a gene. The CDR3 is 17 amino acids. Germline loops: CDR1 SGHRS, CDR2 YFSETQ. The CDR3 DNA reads TGCGCCAGCAGCTTCTCGGTCGGGACAGGGTATACCGGGGAGCTGTTTTTT. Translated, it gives CASSFSVGTGYTGELFF.

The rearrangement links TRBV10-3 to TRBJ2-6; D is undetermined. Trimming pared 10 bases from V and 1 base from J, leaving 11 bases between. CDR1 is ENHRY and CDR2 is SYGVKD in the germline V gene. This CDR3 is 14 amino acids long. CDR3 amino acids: CATSPTSGANVLTF. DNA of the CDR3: TGTGCCACCTCCCCGACATCTGGGGCCAACGTCCTGACTTTC.

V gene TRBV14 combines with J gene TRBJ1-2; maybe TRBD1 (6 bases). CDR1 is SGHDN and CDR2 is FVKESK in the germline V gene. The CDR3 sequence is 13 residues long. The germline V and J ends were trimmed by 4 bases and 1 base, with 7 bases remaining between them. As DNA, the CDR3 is TGTGCCAGCAGCCGGACAGTTAACTATGGCTACACCTTC. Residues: CASSRTVNYGYTF.

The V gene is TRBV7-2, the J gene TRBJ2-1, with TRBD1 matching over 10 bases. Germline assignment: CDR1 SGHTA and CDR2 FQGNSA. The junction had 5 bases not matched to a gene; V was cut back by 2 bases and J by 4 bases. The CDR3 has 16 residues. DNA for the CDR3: TGTGCCAGCAGCTTATTGGGGACAGGGGTTTACAATGAGCAGTTCTTC. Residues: CASSLLGTGVYNEQFF.

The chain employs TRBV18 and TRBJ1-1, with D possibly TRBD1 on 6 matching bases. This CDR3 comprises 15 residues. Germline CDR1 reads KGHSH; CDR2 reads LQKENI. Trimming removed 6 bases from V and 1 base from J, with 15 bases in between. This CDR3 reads CASSKTGQKNTEAFF. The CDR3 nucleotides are TGTGCCAGCTCCAAAACAGGACAGAAGAACACTGAAGCTTTCTTT.

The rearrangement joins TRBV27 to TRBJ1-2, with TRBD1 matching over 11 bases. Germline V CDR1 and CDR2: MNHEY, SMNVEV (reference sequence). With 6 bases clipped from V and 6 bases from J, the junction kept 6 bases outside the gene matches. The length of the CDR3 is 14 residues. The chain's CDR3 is CASSLDRGLDGYTF. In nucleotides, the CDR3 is TGTGCCAGCAGCCTGGACAGGGGGCTTGATGGCTACACCTTC.

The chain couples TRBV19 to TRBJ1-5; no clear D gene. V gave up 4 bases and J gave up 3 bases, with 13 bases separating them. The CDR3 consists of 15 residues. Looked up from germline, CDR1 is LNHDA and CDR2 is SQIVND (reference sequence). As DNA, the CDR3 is TGTGCCAGTAGTAAAAGTAGGCGGTACAATCAGCCCCAGCATTTT. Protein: CASSKSRRYNQPQHF.

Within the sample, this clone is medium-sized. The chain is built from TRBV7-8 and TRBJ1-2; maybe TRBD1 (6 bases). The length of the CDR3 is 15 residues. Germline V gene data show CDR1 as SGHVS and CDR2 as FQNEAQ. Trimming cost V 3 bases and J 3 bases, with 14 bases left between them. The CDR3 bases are TGTGCCAGCAGCTTTTCGTCAGCAGGGGACTATGGCTACACCTTC. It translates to CASSFSSAGDYGYTF.

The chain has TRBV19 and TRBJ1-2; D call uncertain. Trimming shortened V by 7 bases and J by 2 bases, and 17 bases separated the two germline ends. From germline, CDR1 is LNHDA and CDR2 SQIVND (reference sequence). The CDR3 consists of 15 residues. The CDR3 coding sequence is TGTGCCAGTACCCGGACTGGACCCAAGAACTATGGCTACACCTTC. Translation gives CASTRTGPKNYGYTF.

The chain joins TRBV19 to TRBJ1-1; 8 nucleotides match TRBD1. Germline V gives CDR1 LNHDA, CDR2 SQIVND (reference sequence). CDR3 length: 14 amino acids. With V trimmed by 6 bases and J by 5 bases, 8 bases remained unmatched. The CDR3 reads CASSPQGAVTEAFF. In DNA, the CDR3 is TGTGCCAGTAGCCCCCAGGGGGCGGTAACTGAAGCTTTCTTT.

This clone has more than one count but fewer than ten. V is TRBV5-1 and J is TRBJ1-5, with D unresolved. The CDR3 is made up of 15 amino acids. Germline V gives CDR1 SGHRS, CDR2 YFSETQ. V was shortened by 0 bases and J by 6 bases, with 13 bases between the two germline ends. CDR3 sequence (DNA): TGCGCCAGCAGCTTGGGGTTCGGTGAGGGTCAGCCCCAGCATTTT. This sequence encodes CASSLGFGEGQPQHF.

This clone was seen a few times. The CDR3 nucleotides are TGTGCCAGCAGCTTCGGGTCCGGCAGAAACTATGGCTACACCTTC. As protein: CASSFGSGRNYGYTF. The gene calls are TRBV7-6 and TRBJ1-2; no clear D. Per the germline V gene, CDR1 is SGHVS and CDR2 is FNYEAQ. Deletions cut 3 bases from V and 2 bases from J, with 13 bases between. This CDR3 spans 15 amino acids.

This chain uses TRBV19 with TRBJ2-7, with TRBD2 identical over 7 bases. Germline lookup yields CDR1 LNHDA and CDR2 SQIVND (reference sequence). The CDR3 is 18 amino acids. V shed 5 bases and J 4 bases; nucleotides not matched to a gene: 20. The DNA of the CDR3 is TGTGCCAGTAGTTATCACCCCACCGGGACTATCAAATCGTACGAGCAGTACTTC. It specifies CASSYHPTGTIKSYEQYF.

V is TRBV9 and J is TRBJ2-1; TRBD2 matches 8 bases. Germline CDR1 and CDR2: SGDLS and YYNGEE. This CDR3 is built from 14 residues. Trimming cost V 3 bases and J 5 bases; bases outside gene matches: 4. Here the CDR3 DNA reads TGTGCCAGCAGCGATCGGCGGGGGGACAATGAGCAGTTCTTC. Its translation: CASSDRRGDNEQFF. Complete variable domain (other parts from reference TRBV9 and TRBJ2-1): DSGVTQTPKHLITATGQRVTLRCSPRSGDLSVYWYQQSLDQGLQFLIQYYNGEERAKGNILERFSAQQFPDLHSELNLSSLELGDSALYFCASSDRRGDNEQFFGPGTRLTVL.